The 8 T cell receptor beta chains in this list originate from one sample, sequenced in a study of blood T cell repertoires in COVID-19 (TCRdb year 2020). The library was obtained by the immunoSEQ multiplex PCR assay. TCRdb re-hosts the immuneACCESS table, in-frame sequences only. Its copies lack some clones; in the studies checked, an unresolved V gene accounts for under half of them, and the cause for the rest is not known. This sample holds about 100,000 clones; 70% to 80% were observed only once. The ten most abundant clones make up around 10% of the sample. The specimen was peripheral blood. The receptors shown here come from a woman in her seventies with acute or convalescent COVID-19.

This rearrangement joins TRBV6-1 to TRBJ2-2, with D perhaps TRBD1 (5 bases). Per germline, CDR1 MNHNS and CDR2 SASEGT. V was pared by 2 bases and J by 6 bases, with 10 bases between. The length of the CDR3 is 14 residues. The CDR3 coding sequence is TGTGCCAGCAGTGAAAGGGGCCCACCCGGGGAGCTGTTTTTT. As protein: CASSERGPPGELFF.

V usage is TRBV9 and J usage is TRBJ2-7, with 7 bases matching TRBD2. Germline assignment: CDR1 SGDLS and CDR2 YYNGEE. CDR3 size: 13 residues. V shed 0 bases and J 7 bases; nucleotides not matched to a gene: 4. CDR3 in DNA: TGTGCCAGCAGCGTAGGGGAGGGTTGGGAGCAGTACGTC. Its translation: CASSVGEGWEQYV.

DNA for the CDR3: TGTGCCAGCAGTGCCAGGGTAAACCCCCCTCAGCCCCAGCATTTT. Translated, it gives CASSARVNPPQPQHF. The V call is TRBV28, the J call TRBJ1-5, with a weak D call TRBD1 (5 bases). CDR3 length equals 15 residues. The V end lost 5 bases, the J end lost 6 bases, and 17 bases lay between the germline ends. Germline V CDR1 and CDR2: MDHEN, SYDVKM. Using reference TRBV28 and TRBJ1-5 for the parts outside the CDR3, the full variable domain is DVKVTQSSRYLVKRTGEKVFLECVQDMDHENMFWYRQDPGLGLRLIYFSYDVKMKEKGDIPEGYSVSREKKERFSLILESASTNQTSMYLCASSARVNPPQPQHFGDGTRLSIL.

This sequence joins TRBV5-4 and TRBJ1-4; TRBD1 matches 9 bases. Germline assignment: CDR1 SGHNT and CDR2 YYREEE (reference sequence). The trim removed 5 bases at V and 8 bases at J, leaving 7 bases unmatched. The CDR3 is 14 residues long. The CDR3 sequence is CASRNDRGGEKLFF. The CDR3 nucleotides read TGTGCCAGCAGAAATGACAGGGGGGGGGAAAAACTGTTTTTT.

This clone showed up just a few times. The chain uses TRBV5-6 and TRBJ1-3, with 8 bases that match TRBD1. With 0 bases clipped from V and 5 bases from J, the junction kept 4 bases outside the gene matches. Germline V CDR1 and CDR2: SGHDT, YYEEEE. The CDR3 runs to 15 residues. CDR3 in DNA: TGTGCCAGCAGCTTGGCAGGGGGCGGAAGAAACACCATATATTTT. Its protein product is CASSLAGGGRNTIYF. Supplemented by reference TRBV5-6 and TRBJ1-3, the full variable domain reads DAGVTQSPTHLIKTRGQQVTLRCSPKSGHDTVSWYQQALGQGPQFIFQYYEEEERQRGNFPDRFSGHQFPNYSSELNVNALLLGDSALYLCASSLAGGGRNTIYFGEGSWLTVV.

The chain combines TRBV6-5 with TRBJ1-2; 10 nucleotides align to TRBD1. CDR3 length: 16 amino acids. The junction had 7 bases not matched to a gene; V was cut back by 4 bases and J by 2 bases. Looked up from germline, CDR1 is MNHEY and CDR2 is SVGAGI. The CDR3 reads CASSSGQGVVNYGYTF. The DNA for the CDR3 is TGTGCCAGCAGTTCTGGACAGGGGGTAGTAAACTATGGCTACACCTTC.

This clone was found once. CDR3 sequence reads: CASSPAGDGNTIYF. For the CDR3, the DNA is TGTGCCAGCAGCCCCGCGGGGGATGGAAACACCATATATTTT. This sequence joins TRBV9 and TRBJ1-3, with D perhaps TRBD1 (5 bases). This CDR3 region has 14 residues. Trimming left V 4 bases short and J 3 bases short, with 11 bases between. Germline V gives CDR1 SGDLS, CDR2 YYNGEE.

This clone was observed many times. This chain connects TRBV6-6 to TRBJ2-5, with TRBD1 matching 7 bases. This CDR3 is 13 amino acids long. V was clipped by 6 bases and J by 5 bases; unmatched bases: 6. Germline-derived CDR1 and CDR2 are MNHNY and SVGAGI (reference sequence). CDR3 protein: CASRTGSTETQYF. CDR3 DNA sequence: TGTGCCAGCAGGACAGGGAGTACGGAGACCCAGTACTTC.